This T cell receptor (beta chain) originates from a study of CD8 T cells in ankylosing spondylitis. General observations from the study: Fewer than ten highly homologous variants made up a TCR beta motif, and this motif appeared characteristic of ankylosing spondylitis blood.

One entry per CDR3 protein, called by TCRdb with MiXCR from the 5' RACE reads. This sample has 700,000 to 1,000,000 distinct CDR3 sequences, with around 11% found just once. This CDR3 spans 12 amino acids. Germline CDR1 reads DFQATT; CDR2 reads SNEGSKA (reference sequence). Deletions cut 5 bases from V and 6 bases from J, with 13 bases between. Points on this clonotype: Its specificity is unknown.

The sample taken for sequencing was blood, either unsorted or a sorted T cell fraction (not recorded which). The chain recombines TRBV20-1 with TRBJ2-5; D perhaps matches TRBD1 (6 bases). This TCR was recovered from a male donor with ankylosing spondylitis. DNA for the CDR3: TGCAGTGCTGCAGGGGCGGCAAAGACCCAGTACTTC. It is translated as CSAAGAAKTQYF.